What follows is one T cell receptor beta chain and its context. The CDR3 covers 14 residues. Germline assignment: CDR1 SGHRS and CDR2 YFSETQ. The J segment lost 5 bases and the V segment lost 4 bases, leaving 3 bases of the junction unmatched. These data come from a study of blood T cell repertoires in COVID-19. On the study more broadly: There were acute and convalescent COVID-19 samples, and they came from the United States, Italy and Spain.

Authors' methods: Amplifying reference gene primers gave estimates of nucleated cell counts. Here immunoSEQ multiplex PCR was the method, and the copy in TCRdb shows in-frame clones only, minus some. V and J calls and clone size are given by that table; D and trimming were obtained from the DNA. The sample shows some 48,000 clones, 80% to 90% of them seen only once. The origin of this receptor is a woman at least 80 years old with acute or convalescent COVID-19. Sequenced: peripheral blood. This chain joins TRBV5-1 and TRBJ1-4, with 9 bases that match TRBD1. The CDR3 nucleotides read TGCGCCAGCAGCACTGGACAGGGGAATGAAAAACTGTTTTTT. Amino acids: CASSTGQGNEKLFF.